This T cell receptor beta chain appears in the sequencing data of a study of CD8 T cells in ankylosing spondylitis. Germline assignment: CDR1 SGHRS and CDR2 YFSETQ. Trimming pared 2 bases from V and 7 bases from J, leaving 19 bases between. The CDR3 has 15 residues. This clonotype turned up a few times. Its specificity is not known. Making the TCR beta libraries involved quantitative 5'-RACE with molecular barcodes. TCRdb itself ran the 5' RACE reads through MiXCR, one entry per CDR3 protein. The table records just under 350,000 distinct CDR3 sequences, roughly 14% of them present only once. The study, taken as a whole, reports: From matched ankylosing spondylitis synovial fluid, disease-linked clones were reportedly recovered at significantly enriched levels. A motif of 7 or 8 highly homologous TCR beta variants was seen as apparently characteristic of ankylosing spondylitis blood.

Sequencing was carried out using blood, either unsorted or a sorted T cell fraction (not recorded which). This sequence originates from a male donor with ankylosing spondylitis or in good health (not recorded which). V and J are TRBV5-1 and TRBJ2-7; possibly TRBD1 or TRBD2 for D (5 bases each). The CDR3 here is CASSFQPGTTGEQYF. In DNA form, the CDR3 reads TGCGCCAGCAGCTTCCAACCCGGGACGACGGGGGAGCAGTACTTC.